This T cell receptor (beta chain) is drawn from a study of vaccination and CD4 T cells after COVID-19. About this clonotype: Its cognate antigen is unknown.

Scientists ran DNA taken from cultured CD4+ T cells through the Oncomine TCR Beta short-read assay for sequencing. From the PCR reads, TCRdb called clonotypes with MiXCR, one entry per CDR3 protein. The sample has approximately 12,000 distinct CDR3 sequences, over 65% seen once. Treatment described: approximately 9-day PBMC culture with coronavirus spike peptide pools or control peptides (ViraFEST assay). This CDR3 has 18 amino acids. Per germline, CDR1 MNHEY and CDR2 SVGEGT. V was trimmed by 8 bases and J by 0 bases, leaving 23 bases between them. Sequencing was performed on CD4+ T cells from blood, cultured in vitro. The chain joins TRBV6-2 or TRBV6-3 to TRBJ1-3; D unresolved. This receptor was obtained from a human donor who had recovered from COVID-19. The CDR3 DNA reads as TGTGCCAGCCGATTACCAGGTCGGGCGGCCGTCTCTGGAAACACCATATATTTT. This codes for CASRLPGRAAVSGNTIYF.